The clone carrying this T cell receptor (beta chain) was detected many times. What it binds is unknown. The read gets to within 3 residues of the CDR3 end, and the germline J gene fills in the rest. The record originates from a study of T cell clonality in common variable immunodeficiency. Per the germline V gene, CDR1 is GTSNPN and CDR2 is SVGIG (reference sequence). This CDR3 has 11 amino acids. With 0 bases removed from V and 5 bases from J, the gap between germline ends came to 5 bases. Study findings and constraints: CVID subjects had higher TCRbeta clonality than healthy controls, most marked in about a third.

Most patients and controls had Caucasian heritage. Repertoires were generated with immunoSEQ multiplex PCR, while TCRdb's copy carries only in-frame clones and drops some. The sample shows around 50,000 clones, no singletons; the ten largest hold roughly 6%. The source is a person aged 18 to 70 in good health. The sequenced sample was peripheral blood mononuclear cells. This chain links TRBV30 with TRBJ2-7; D not certain. The CDR3: CAWSVLHEQYF. CDR3 DNA (partial): TGTGCCTGGAGTGTACTCCACGAG.